A selection of T cell receptor beta chains follows, all from one sample in a study of T cell responses to AZD1222 COVID-19 vaccine. Measured with immunoSEQ multiplex PCR; TCRdb has only the in-frame clones, and not every one. Among more than 100,000 clones, around 92% were seen once, and the ten largest hold approximately 7.9%. The specimen comprised peripheral blood, sampled 28 days after the second AZD1222 dose. Receptors were obtained from an adult who received the AZD1222 COVID-19 vaccine. Each CDR3 is given with its conserved first and last residue. The D gene is left open where the match is weak. Clone sizes are given selectively: once, few, many, or a class where the clone is expanded.

size,V,D,J,CDR3,DNA
-,TRBV18,-,TRBJ1-1,CASSQTTGWNTEAFF,TGTGCCAGCTCACAAACGACAGGATGGAACACTGAAGCTTTCTTT
-,TRBV5-8,TRBD1,TRBJ1-1,CASSWTGVGNTEAFF,TGTGCCAGCAGCTGGACAGGGGTTGGGAACACTGAAGCTTTCTTT
-,TRBV6-5,-,TRBJ2-5,CASTRTETQYF,TGTGCCAGCACCCGGACGGAGACCCAGTACTTC
-,TRBV5-1,-,TRBJ1-2,CASSAGTVAYGYTF,TGCGCCAGCAGCGCCGGGACCGTTGCCTATGGCTACACCTTC
-,TRBV2,-,TRBJ1-2,CASKRNSGGYTF,TGTGCCAGCAAAAGAAATTCTGGGGGCTACACCTTC
-,TRBV21-1,-,TRBJ1-2,CASSKGAGAYGYTF,TGTGCCAGCAGCAAAGGGGCAGGGGCATATGGCTACACCTTC
-,TRBV6-5,TRBD1,TRBJ1-5,CASTLDRGMGEPQHF,TGTGCCAGCACCCTGGACAGGGGGATGGGTGAGCCCCAGCATTTT
-,TRBV29-1,-,TRBJ2-3,CSVVRGSTDTQYF,TGCAGCGTTGTCCGGGGCAGCACAGATACGCAGTATTTT
-,TRBV5-4,-,TRBJ1-3,CASSPSGNTIYF,TGTGCCAGCAGCCCGAGTGGAAACACCATATATTTT
-,TRBV5-1,TRBD1,TRBJ2-7,CASSPGQNYEQYF,TGCGCCAGCAGCCCGGGACAGAACTACGAGCAGTACTTC
-,TRBV4-2,-,TRBJ1-2,CASRHRGGNYGYTF,TGTGCCAGCAGGCATCGTGGGGGCAACTATGGCTACACCTTC
-,TRBV28,TRBD1,TRBJ2-7,CASNYRGSEQYF,TGTGCCAGCAACTACAGGGGGTCCGAGCAGTACTTC
-,TRBV9,-,TRBJ2-6,CASSVRGGANVLTF,TGTGCCAGCAGCGTAAGGGGTGGGGCCAACGTCCTGACTTTC
-,TRBV27,-,TRBJ2-7,CASSLAGPPYEQYF,TGTGCCAGCAGTTTAGCAGGGCCCCCCTACGAGCAGTACTTC
-,TRBV12-3/TRBV12-4,-,TRBJ1-2,CASSLEGSYGYTF,TGTGCCAGCAGTTTAGAGGGATCTTATGGCTACACCTTC
-,TRBV10-3,TRBD2,TRBJ2-1,CAISDGGGLNEQFF,TGTGCCATCAGTGACGGCGGGGGGTTGAATGAGCAGTTCTTC
once,TRBV18,-,TRBJ1-4,CASSPASKTDSNEKLFF,TGTGCCAGCTCACCAGCTTCTAAGACGGACTCAAATGAAAAACTGTTTTTT
once,TRBV5-1,-,TRBJ2-1,CASSPGFGNEQFF,TGCGCCAGCAGCCCAGGATTCGGCAATGAGCAGTTCTTC
-,TRBV2,-,TRBJ1-1,CASRGPRVNTEAFF,TGTGCCAGCAGGGGGCCCAGGGTAAACACTGAAGCTTTCTTT
-,TRBV11-2,-,TRBJ2-7,CASSLAGRFGYEQYF,TGTGCCAGCAGCTTGGCAGGAAGGTTTGGCTACGAGCAGTACTTC
-,TRBV3-1/TRBV3-2,TRBD2,TRBJ2-3,CASSQVAGVSTDTQYF,TGTGCCAGCAGCCAAGTGGCGGGGGTATCCACAGATACGCAGTATTTT
once,TRBV11-2,-,TRBJ2-2,CASSLGVIGELFF,TGTGCCAGCTCACTAGGAGTCATTGGGGAGCTGTTTTTT
-,TRBV6-5,-,TRBJ1-4,CASSYSGGNEKLFF,TGTGCCAGCAGTTACAGTGGGGGAAATGAAAAACTGTTTTTT
-,TRBV5-1,TRBD1,TRBJ1-2,CASGQGAKTNYGYTF,TGCGCCAGCGGACAGGGGGCTAAAACTAACTATGGCTACACCTTC
-,TRBV28,-,TRBJ2-7,CASSFRAPLLGEQYF,TGTGCCAGCAGTTTCCGAGCCCCTCTCTTGGGCGAGCAGTACTTC
-,TRBV4-1,-,TRBJ2-7,CASSQDLAGLTYEQYF,TGCGCCAGCAGCCAAGATTTGGCAGGCTTGACCTACGAGCAGTACTTC
-,TRBV24-1,TRBD1,TRBJ1-1,CATSDPITGGEAFF,TGTGCCACCAGTGATCCGATTACAGGGGGCGAAGCTTTCTTT
-,TRBV4-1,-,TRBJ1-4,CASSQEKTVNEKLFF,TGCGCCAGCAGCCAAGAGAAGACAGTTAATGAAAAACTGTTTTTT
-,TRBV4-1,-,TRBJ2-6,CASSQVGSSGANVLTF,TGCGCCAGCAGCCAAGTGGGGAGCTCTGGGGCCAACGTCCTGACTTTC
-,TRBV6-1,-,TRBJ1-5,CASSEEGTQPQHF,TGTGCCAGCAGTGAAGAAGGGACTCAGCCCCAGCATTTT
-,TRBV7-9,-,TRBJ2-1,CASSRVGDNEQFF,TGTGCCAGCAGCCGAGTAGGGGACAATGAGCAGTTCTTC
-,TRBV11-1,TRBD1,TRBJ1-3,CASSSDRFSGNTIYF,TGTGCCAGCAGCTCGGACAGGTTCTCTGGAAACACCATATATTTT
many,TRBV4-2,TRBD2,TRBJ2-7,CASSQGLAGGLGTYEQYF,TGTGCCAGCAGCCAAGGTCTAGCGGGGGGTTTGGGAACCTACGAGCAGTACTTC
-,TRBV7-8,-,TRBJ1-6,CASSLLSNSPLHF,TGTGCCAGCAGCTTATTGTCCAATTCACCCCTCCACTTT
-,TRBV7-9,TRBD1,TRBJ1-2,CAYTQGGDGYTF,TGTGCCTACACCCAGGGGGGGGATGGCTACACCTTC
-,TRBV2,-,TRBJ1-5,CASSESFEGRAQHF,TGTGCCAGCAGTGAAAGTTTTGAGGGGCGGGCCCAGCATTTT
-,TRBV18,-,TRBJ2-7,CASSFMGTYEQYF,TGTGCCAGCTCATTCATGGGGACCTACGAGCAGTACTTC
-,TRBV10-3,TRBD2,TRBJ2-7,CAIGTSGIQTYEQYF,TGTGCCATTGGGACTAGCGGGATACAGACCTACGAGCAGTACTTC
-,TRBV24-1,-,TRBJ2-3,CATSPLGTDTQYF,TGTGCCACCAGTCCTCTCGGGACAGATACGCAGTATTTT
-,TRBV27,-,TRBJ1-2,CASSPLGNYGYTF,TGTGCCAGCAGTCCCTTGGGAAACTATGGCTACACCTTC
-,TRBV19,TRBD1,TRBJ1-1,CASSHRQGINTEAFF,TGTGCCAGTAGCCATCGACAGGGCATTAACACTGAAGCTTTCTTT